One sample yielded the 19 T cell receptor beta chains listed below, sequenced in a study of blood T cell repertoires in COVID-19. The data were produced by immunoSEQ multiplex PCR, yet TCRdb's version contains in-frame clones alone and is incomplete. The sample holds about 230,000 clones; almost 90% are singletons and the top ten take roughly 2.5%. The sequencing input was peripheral blood. These receptor sequences come from a woman aged 60-75 years with acute or convalescent COVID-19.

V is TRBV3-1 (or the pseudogene TRBV3-2) and J is TRBJ2-7; D may be TRBD2 (5 bases). Germline CDR1 and CDR2: LGHDT and YNNKEL (reference sequence). CDR3 size: 15 residues. The germline V and J ends were trimmed by 0 bases and 2 bases, with 11 bases remaining between them. The CDR3 region is CASSQEGGSPYEQYF. The CDR3 DNA is TGTGCCAGCAGCCAAGAAGGAGGCAGCCCCTACGAGCAGTACTTC.

The gene calls are TRBV2 and TRBJ1-1; 9 bases align to TRBD1. With 7 bases clipped from V and 6 bases from J, the junction kept 6 bases outside the gene matches. The germline gives CDR1 SNHLY, CDR2 FYNNEI. CDR3 size: 13 residues. The DNA for the CDR3 is TGTGCCAGCAAGGGACAGGGTCTGTCTGAAGCTTTCTTT. This sequence encodes CASKGQGLSEAFF.

This chain joins TRBV9 and TRBJ1-5; D may be TRBD1 (5 bases). The V and J ends lost 0 bases and 4 bases respectively, with 8 bases between them. From germline, CDR1 is SGDLS and CDR2 YYNGEE. The CDR3 runs 14 residues. CDR3 sequence: CASSVEGFNQPQHF. CDR3 nucleotide sequence: TGTGCCAGCAGCGTAGAGGGGTTTAATCAGCCCCAGCATTTT.

The chain carries TRBV18 and TRBJ2-7; possibly TRBD2 for D (6 bases). Trimming removed 0 bases at V and 2 bases at J, with 11 bases between. This CDR3 comprises 15 residues. Germline CDR1 is KGHSH and CDR2 is LQKENI. The CDR3 sequence is CASSPPLATTYEQYF. The CDR3 DNA is TGTGCCAGCTCACCACCGCTAGCGACTACCTACGAGCAGTACTTC.

The J gene is TRBJ2-4, the V gene TRBV9; D gene ambiguous. The CDR3 covers 15 residues. Germline CDR1 SGDLS, CDR2 YYNGEE. V dropped 0 bases and J dropped 7 bases, with 14 bases sitting between them. CDR3 region: CASSVGLSSLNIQYF. The CDR3 DNA is TGTGCCAGCAGCGTAGGGCTGAGTAGCCTGAACATTCAGTACTTC.

The V call is TRBV30, the J call TRBJ2-7; maybe TRBD1 (6 bases). Germline-derived CDR1 and CDR2 are GTSNPN and SVGIG (reference sequence). Trimming took off 7 bases at V and 7 bases at J, with 17 bases between the two ends. This CDR3 contains 12 residues. This CDR3 reads CALHIGGWEQYF. CDR3 nucleotides: TGTGCCTTACACATTGGGGGCTGGGAGCAGTACTTC.

The rearrangement joins TRBV2 to TRBJ2-3; the D gene is possibly TRBD2 (5 bases). CDR1 and CDR2 (germline): SNHLY, FYNNEI. V was shortened by 5 bases and J by 2 bases, with 23 bases between the two germline ends. The CDR3 spans 18 residues. CDR3 protein: CASSIREWTHLFTDTQYF. DNA of the CDR3: TGTGCCAGCAGTATAAGGGAATGGACTCACTTATTCACAGATACGCAGTATTTT.

This clone has just one count. This rearrangement joins TRBV7-3 to TRBJ2-1; TRBD1 aligns across 7 bases. With 3 bases clipped from V and 4 bases from J, the junction kept 0 bases outside the gene matches. Germline values: CDR1 SGHTA, CDR2 FQGTGA. CDR3 length: 13 amino acids. The CDR3 sequence is CASSLTGYNEQFF. DNA for the CDR3: TGTGCCAGCAGCTTGACAGGGTACAATGAGCAGTTCTTC.

To note about this clone: The sample contains more than one DNA sequence encoding this CDR3. The CDR3 bases are TGTGCCAGCAGCCGTACAGGGTCTGGAAACACCATATATTTT. Residues: CASSRTGSGNTIYF. V usage is TRBV11-3 and J usage is TRBJ1-3, with D possibly matching TRBD1 (6 bases). The CDR3 length is 14 residues. The V gene lost 5 bases and the J gene lost 1 base, with 9 bases spanning the gap. The germline CDR1 and CDR2 sequences are SGHNT and YENEEA.

This CDR3 is CASSQDGTLAGGWEQFF. CDR3 coding DNA: TGTGCCAGCAGCCAAGATGGTACACTAGCGGGAGGTTGGGAGCAGTTCTTC. The J gene is TRBJ2-1, the V gene TRBV14, with 12 bases fitting TRBD2. Germline V gives CDR1 SGHDN, CDR2 FVKESK. The CDR3 spans 17 residues. J was trimmed by 10 bases and V by 0 bases; bases with no gene match: 10.

CDR3 in DNA: TGTGCCAGCAGTTACTCGACTGGGGGCGAGACCCAGTACTTC. Translated, it gives CASSYSTGGETQYF. This chain joins TRBV6-2 or TRBV6-3 and TRBJ2-5; D is perhaps TRBD1 (6 bases). Trimming took off 0 bases at V and 5 bases at J, with 10 bases between the two ends. CDR3 length: 14 amino acids. CDR1 and CDR2 (germline): MNHEY, SVGEGT.

This chain joins TRBV5-6 and TRBJ2-7; 12 positions agree with TRBD1. The CDR3 covers 15 residues. V shed 4 bases and J 2 bases; nucleotides not matched to a gene: 4. The germline gives CDR1 SGHDT, CDR2 YYEEEE. The CDR3, as DNA: TGTGCCAGCAGCCCGGGGACAGGGGGCCCCTACGAGCAGTACTTC. Protein sequence: CASSPGTGGPYEQYF.

This clone has only one observation. This rearrangement joins TRBV28 to TRBJ1-5; unclear D gene. The CDR3 length is 15 residues. Trimming pared 2 bases from V and 0 bases from J, leaving 8 bases between. CDR1 and CDR2 (germline): MDHEN, SYDVKM. The CDR3 DNA reads TGTGCCAGCAGTTTAGAGGGCTATAGCAATCAGCCCCAGCATTTT. It specifies CASSLEGYSNQPQHF.

This rearrangement joins TRBV5-1 to TRBJ2-7, with 13 bases matching TRBD2. Trimming removed 5 bases from V and 0 bases from J; junction bases left unmatched: 2. CDR3 size: 15 residues. Germline assignment: CDR1 SGHRS and CDR2 YFSETQ. The CDR3 DNA follows: TGCGCCAGCAGTAGGACTAGCGGGGGCTCCTACGAGCAGTACTTC. Its protein is CASSRTSGGSYEQYF.

DNA for the CDR3: TGTGCCAGCAGCCGAGGACTAGCGGGGGGGACCACTACCGGGGAGCTGTTTTTT. The encoded protein is CASSRGLAGGTTTGELFF. J is TRBJ2-2 and V is TRBV4-2, with 15 positions matching TRBD2. V shed 4 bases, J shed 5 bases, and the junction held 8 bases outside the gene matches. This CDR3 region has 18 residues. The V gene's germline CDR1 is LGHNA and CDR2 YNFKEQ.

This sequence joins TRBV28 and TRBJ2-1, with 10 bases lining up with TRBD2. With V trimmed by 9 bases and J by 4 bases, 12 bases remained unmatched. The CDR3 is 16 residues long. Germline V gives CDR1 MDHEN, CDR2 SYDVKM. CDR3 residues: CASLGKASGSYNEQFF. As DNA, the CDR3 is TGTGCCAGTCTGGGGAAAGCTAGCGGGAGTTACAATGAGCAGTTCTTC.

The gene calls are TRBV29-1 and TRBJ1-1; possibly TRBD1 for D (6 bases). Germline V gives CDR1 SQVTM, CDR2 ANQGSEA. This CDR3 spans 15 amino acids. V lost 4 bases, J lost 2 bases, and 17 bases lay in between. The CDR3 sequence is CSVVDSTMANTEAFF. DNA for the CDR3: TGCAGCGTTGTGGACAGTACTATGGCTAACACTGAAGCTTTCTTT.

The chain is built from TRBV18 and TRBJ1-1, with D perhaps matching TRBD1 (6 bases). The length of the CDR3 is 14 residues. The germline gives CDR1 KGHSH, CDR2 LQKENI. Trimming removed 3 bases at V and 4 bases at J, with 12 bases between. The DNA of the CDR3 is TGTGCCAGCTCACCTGCCCCAGGGGTCACTGAAGCTTTCTTT. Protein sequence: CASSPAPGVTEAFF.

The chain links TRBV4-3 to TRBJ1-2; perhaps TRBD1 as D (5 bases). V was pared by 0 bases and J by 8 bases, with 13 bases between. The CDR3 has 14 amino acids. CDR1 is LGHNA and CDR2 is YSLEER in the germline V gene. CDR3 DNA: TGCGCCAGCAGCCAAGATAGGGCAGGGCAAGGCTACACCTTC. Its translation: CASSQDRAGQGYTF.